The clone carrying this TCR beta chain has only a few counts. CDR1 is SGHVS, CDR2 FNYEAQ, per germline. The CDR3 has 14 amino acids. Trimming stripped 3 bases from V and 0 bases from J, with 8 bases between. This record comes from a study of immune characterization of retroperitoneal liposarcoma. TCRdb itself ran the PCR reads through MiXCR, one entry per CDR3 protein. This sample has about 18,000 distinct CDR3 sequences; more than 35% occur once, and the top ten carry approximately 7%. The chain is built from TRBV7-6 and TRBJ1-2; TRBD1 is a possible D gene (5 bases). The clonotype comes from a male donor with retroperitoneal liposarcoma. Specimen: blood. In DNA, the CDR3 is TGTGCCAGCAGCTTCCGGGGGACTAACTATGGCTACACCTTC. Protein: CASSFRGTNYGYTF.